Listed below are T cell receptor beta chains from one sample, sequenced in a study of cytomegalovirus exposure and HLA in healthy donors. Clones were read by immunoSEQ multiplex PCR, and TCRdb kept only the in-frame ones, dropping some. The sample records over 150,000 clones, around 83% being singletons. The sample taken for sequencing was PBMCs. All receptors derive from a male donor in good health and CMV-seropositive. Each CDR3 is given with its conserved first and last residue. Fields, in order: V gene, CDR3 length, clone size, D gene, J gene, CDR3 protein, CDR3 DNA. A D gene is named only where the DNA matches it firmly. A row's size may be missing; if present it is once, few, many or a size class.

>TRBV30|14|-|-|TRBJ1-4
CAWSKGWNNEKLFF
TGTGCCTGGAGTAAGGGGTGGAATAATGAAAAACTGTTTTTT
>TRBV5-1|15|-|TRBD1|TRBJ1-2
CASSLGATGGEGYTF
TGCGCCAGCAGCTTGGGAGCGACAGGGGGCGAGGGCTACACCTTC
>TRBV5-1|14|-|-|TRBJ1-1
CASSLDILATEAFF
TGCGCCAGCAGCTTGGACATCCTCGCCACTGAAGCTTTCTTT
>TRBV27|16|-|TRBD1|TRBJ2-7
CASSLSPRTGTYEQYF
TGTGCCAGCAGTCTCTCTCCTAGGACAGGAACCTACGAGCAGTACTTC
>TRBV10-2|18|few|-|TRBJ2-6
CASSRHRSTTSGANVLTF
TGCGCCAGCAGCCGACACAGGAGTACAACCTCTGGGGCCAACGTCCTGACTTTC
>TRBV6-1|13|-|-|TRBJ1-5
CASSDTGGQPQHF
TGTGCCAGCAGTGACACCGGGGGTCAGCCCCAGCATTTT
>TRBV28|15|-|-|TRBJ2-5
CASKDPGHGVETQYF
TGTGCCAGCAAAGATCCGGGACATGGGGTAGAGACCCAGTACTTC
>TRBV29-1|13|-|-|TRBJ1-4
CSVEGGTNEKLFF
TGCAGCGTTGAGGGGGGGACTAATGAAAAACTGTTTTTT
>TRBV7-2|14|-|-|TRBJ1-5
CASSFRGTGQPQHF
TGTGCCAGCAGCTTCCGGGGTACGGGTCAGCCCCAGCATTTT
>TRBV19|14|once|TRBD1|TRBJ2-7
CASSMTGSSYEQYF
TGTGCCAGTAGTATGACAGGGAGCTCCTACGAGCAGTACTTC
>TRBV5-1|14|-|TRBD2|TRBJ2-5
CASTERGVKETQYF
TGCGCCAGCACCGAGCGGGGGGTAAAAGAGACCCAGTACTTC
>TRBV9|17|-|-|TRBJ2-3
CASSVGGSGPSSDTQYF
TGTGCCAGCAGCGTAGGAGGAAGCGGGCCGTCTTCAGATACGCAGTATTTT
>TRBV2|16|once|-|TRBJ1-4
CASSVGLGARDEKLFF
TGTGCCAGCAGTGTAGGGCTGGGGGCGCGAGATGAAAAACTGTTTTTT
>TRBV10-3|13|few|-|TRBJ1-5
CAISEVFDQPQHF
TGTGCCATCAGTGAGGTGTTCGATCAGCCCCAGCATTTT
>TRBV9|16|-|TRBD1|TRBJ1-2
CASSFRTGPLPYGYTF
TGTGCCAGCAGCTTCCGGACAGGTCCGCTCCCCTATGGCTACACCTTC
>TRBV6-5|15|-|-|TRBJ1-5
CASRSQESGNQPQHF
TGTGCCAGCAGATCACAGGAATCCGGCAATCAGCCCCAGCATTTT
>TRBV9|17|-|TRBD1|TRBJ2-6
CASSPTGNPSGANVLTF
TGTGCCAGCAGCCCGACAGGGAACCCCTCTGGGGCCAACGTCCTGACTTTC
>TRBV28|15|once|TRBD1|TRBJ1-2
CASFLPGRGLYGYTF
TGTGCCAGTTTTCTACCGGGCAGGGGGCTCTATGGCTACACCTTC
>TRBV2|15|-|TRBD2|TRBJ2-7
CASTLAGKLSYEQYF
TGTGCCAGCACACTAGCGGGGAAACTCTCCTACGAGCAGTACTTC
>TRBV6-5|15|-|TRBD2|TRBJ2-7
CASSTSPGGNYEQYF
TGTGCCAGCAGCACTTCTCCGGGAGGGAACTACGAGCAGTACTTC
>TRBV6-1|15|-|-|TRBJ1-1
CASTPLTGFNTEAFF
TGTGCCAGCACCCCTTTGACGGGTTTTAACACTGAAGCTTTCTTT
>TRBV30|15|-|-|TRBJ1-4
CAWSLPGVRPEKLFF
TGTGCCTGGAGTCTACCTGGTGTCAGGCCTGAAAAACTGTTTTTT
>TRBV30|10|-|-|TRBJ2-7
CAWSGTWQYF
TGTGCCTGGAGTGGGACTTGGCAGTACTTC
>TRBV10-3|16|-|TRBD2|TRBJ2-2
CAISKTGTTNTGELFF
TGTGCCATCAGTAAGACCGGGACTACGAACACCGGGGAGCTGTTTTTT
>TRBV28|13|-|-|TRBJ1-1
CASGEVTIPEAFF
TGTGCCAGCGGGGAGGTCACTATTCCTGAAGCTTTCTTT
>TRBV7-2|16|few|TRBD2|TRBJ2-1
CASSLFAGGLYNEQFF
TGTGCCAGCAGCTTATTCGCGGGAGGGCTCTACAATGAGCAGTTCTTC
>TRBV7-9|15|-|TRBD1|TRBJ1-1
CASSPDRSMNTEAFF
TGTGCCAGCAGCCCGGACAGGAGTATGAACACTGAAGCTTTCTTT
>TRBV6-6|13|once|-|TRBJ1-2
CASSSAGLYGYTF
TGTGCCAGCAGTTCGGCGGGGCTCTATGGCTACACCTTC
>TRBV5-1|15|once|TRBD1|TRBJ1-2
CASTLRDSVSYGYTF
TGCGCCAGCACCCTCCGGGACAGCGTTTCCTATGGCTACACCTTC